This T cell receptor (beta chain) originates from a study of T cells in localized non-small cell lung cancer. This clone was observed a few times. Its antigen is still unknown. Germline assignment: CDR1 SGHDT and CDR2 YYEEEE. CDR3 length: 12 amino acids. With 3 bases removed from V and 0 bases from J, the gap between germline ends came to 4 bases. General study points: Paired adjacent lung recovered a median approximately 57 of the top 100 tumor clones. Maximal T cell clonality occurred in uninvolved adjacent lung, with tumor ranking below it. Prolonged overall survival went with higher T cell density in the blood. Heterogeneity within the tumor remains possible, as just one region underwent sequencing.

Assay: immunoSEQ multiplex PCR; the TCRdb copy retains only in-frame clones and omits some. The sample lists more than 20,000 clones, about 85% occurring once. This receptor was obtained from a woman aged 40-75 years with stage II squamous cell lung carcinoma. V gene TRBV5-6 combines with J gene TRBJ2-7; D is uncertain. This specimen was PBMCs, taken before any cancer treatment. CDR3 loop: CASSSSSYEQYF. CDR3 DNA sequence: TGTGCCAGCAGCTCTAGCTCCTACGAGCAGTACTTC.